This T cell receptor (beta chain) comes out of a study of CD8+ T cells in alopecia areata. Whole-study results and caveats: A great number of expanded lesional clones endured in scalp and blood during tofacitinib.

This clone has more than one count but fewer than ten. The antigen remains undetermined. Documented treatment: oral pan-JAK inhibitor, 5-10 mg twice daily. In each case, RNA was isolated and then reverse transcribed into cDNA as the sequencing template. This table comes from immunoSEQ multiplex PCR, and its TCRdb copy is limited to in-frame clones, with some not included. This table holds 150,000 to 200,000 clones, roughly 46% found once. The CDR3 runs 13 residues. Between the trimmed V and J ends, which lost 5 bases and 5 bases, there was a span of 12 bases. The V gene's germline CDR1 is MNHEY and CDR2 SVGAGI.

Sequencing used CD8+ T cells sorted from blood, obtained around week 52, from a patient treated with tofacitinib. The receptor was derived from a human donor with alopecia areata. The chain is built from TRBV6-5 and TRBJ1-1; the D gene is possibly TRBD1 (6 bases). The CDR3 here is CASSAMDRTEAFF. In nucleotides, the CDR3 is TGTGCCAGCAGTGCAATGGACAGAACTGAAGCTTTCTTT.